This T cell receptor beta chain was documented in a study of CD8 T cells in Susac syndrome. An amount of RNA that ranged from roughly 0.45 to 1 ug was reverse transcribed with random hexamers. TCRdb re-derived calls from the immunoSEQ multiplex PCR reads in MiXCR, one entry per CDR3 protein. The table has roughly 130,000 distinct CDR3 sequences, about 95% seen once. From blood CD8+ and CD4+ T cells, TCR beta sequences were generated. FACS enriched CD8+ TEMRA cells, while bulk CD8+ and CD4+ were negatively isolated. This clonotype showed up just once. CDR3 length equals 14 residues. The ends lost 6 bases at V and 0 bases at J; junction bases unmatched: 2.

This TCR was recovered from a human donor in good health. The V gene is TRBV12-3 or TRBV12-4, the J gene TRBJ2-7, with 10 nucleotides matching TRBD1. Input material: CD4+ T cells from PBMCs. Here the CDR3 DNA reads TGTGCCAGCAGACGACAGGGGGCCTCCTACGAGCAGTACTTC. Translating gives CASRRQGASYEQYF.